This T cell receptor (beta chain) was identified in a study of T cell responses to AZD1222 COVID-19 vaccine. Study observations and caveats: Sampling that yielded the repertoires occurred only after the peak T cell response.

This CDR3 contains 16 residues. Losses at the gene ends were 6 bases for V and 7 bases for J; bases not matched to a gene: 9. Germline CDR1 MDHEN, CDR2 SYDVKM. Comments on this clone: Its antigen is not known.

Here immunoSEQ multiplex PCR was the method, and the copy in TCRdb shows in-frame clones only, minus some. The sample shows over 120,000 clones, approximately 90% of them seen only once. The V call is TRBV28, the J call TRBJ1-4; 12 positions agree with TRBD1. The sequence came from an adult who received the AZD1222 COVID-19 vaccine. This specimen consisted of peripheral blood, obtained 28 days after the second AZD1222 dose. As DNA, the CDR3 is TGTGCCAGCAGACCGGGACAGGGGGCAAGCGGTGAAAAACTGTTTTTT. It codes for CASRPGQGASGEKLFF.